The 17 T cell receptor beta chains in this list originate from one sample, sequenced in a study of cytomegalovirus exposure and HLA in healthy donors. Primers for the PCR totalled 60 Vbeta and 13 Jbeta. Clones were sequenced by immunoSEQ multiplex PCR, and TCRdb holds only the in-frame ones, with some missing. Among around 200,000 clones listed, 70% were seen once. Sequencing was performed on PBMCs. Source of these receptors: a man aged 35-49 years in good health and CMV-seropositive.

This clone has only a few counts. V and J are TRBV19 and TRBJ2-7; possible D gene TRBD1, 5 bases. Germline CDR1 LNHDA, CDR2 SQIVND (reference sequence). V was pared by 3 bases and J by 2 bases, with 11 bases between. The CDR3 runs to 14 residues. The CDR3 loop is CASSIKGIPYEQYF. CDR3 sequence (DNA): TGTGCCAGTAGTATCAAGGGGATACCCTACGAGCAGTACTTC.

The table lists this clone with a few counts. V gene TRBV9 combines with J gene TRBJ2-2; D possibly corresponds to TRBD1 (5 bases). Germline-derived CDR1 and CDR2 are SGDLS and YYNGEE. This CDR3 region has 15 residues. V was clipped by 0 bases and J by 1 base, with 7 bases between them. This CDR3 is CASSVGQKNTGELFF. The CDR3 DNA follows: TGTGCCAGCAGCGTAGGACAGAAGAACACCGGGGAGCTGTTTTTT.

The chain links TRBV29-1 to TRBJ1-1, with D possibly being TRBD1 (5 bases). There are 13 residues in the CDR3. Germline loops: CDR1 SQVTM, CDR2 ANQGSEA. Trimming took off 1 base at V and 5 bases at J, with 11 bases between the two ends. In DNA, the CDR3 is TGCAGCGTTGAAGGTCAGGGTGGTACTGAAGCTTTCTTT. Translating it yields CSVEGQGGTEAFF.

The chain combines TRBV7-9 with TRBJ2-5, with 9 bases aligning to TRBD1. The junction had 3 bases not matched to a gene; V was cut back by 4 bases and J by 3 bases. The CDR3 runs 14 residues. Germline V gene lookup returns CDR1 SEHNR and CDR2 FQNEAQ (reference sequence). DNA for the CDR3: TGTGCCAGCAGCTCACAGGGGGCGAAAGAGACCCAGTACTTC. It codes for CASSSQGAKETQYF.

This chain links TRBV19 with TRBJ1-4, with a weak D call TRBD1 (5 bases). The CDR3 is 14 amino acids. Deletions cut 3 bases from V and 11 bases from J, with 16 bases between. CDR1 and CDR2 (germline): LNHDA, SQIVND (reference sequence). CDR3 nucleotide sequence: TGTGCCAGTAGTATCCGCTCAGGGCGTCGTAAACTGTTTTTT. It translates to CASSIRSGRRKLFF.

In its sample, this clone was seen a few times. The rearrangement joins TRBV19 to TRBJ2-7; 13 nucleotides line up with TRBD2. This CDR3 region has 14 residues. Trimming removed 10 bases from V and 2 bases from J; junction bases left unmatched: 5. Germline values: CDR1 LNHDA, CDR2 SQIVND (reference sequence). CDR3 nucleotide sequence: TGTGCCACCCGGACTAGCGGGGGCCCCTACGAGCAGTACTTC. Translated: CATRTSGGPYEQYF.

J is TRBJ2-5 and V is TRBV6-4; the D is unclear. The V and J ends lost 6 bases and 0 bases respectively, with 14 bases between them. Looked up from germline, CDR1 is MRHNA and CDR2 is SNTAGT. There are 15 residues in the CDR3. CDR3 residues: CASRAPRPYQETQYF. In nucleotides, the CDR3 is TGTGCCAGCAGGGCTCCTCGCCCGTACCAAGAGACCCAGTACTTC.

This clone was detected only once. V gene TRBV9 combines with J gene TRBJ2-2; 11 bases are a match to TRBD1. The V gene end was trimmed by 4 bases and the J gene end by 4 bases; junction bases not matched to a gene: 3. The CDR3 is 15 amino acids. Looked up from germline, CDR1 is SGDLS and CDR2 is YYNGEE. The CDR3 reads CASSTGTGGTGELFF. In DNA form, the CDR3 reads TGTGCCAGCAGCACAGGGACAGGGGGCACCGGGGAGCTGTTTTTT.

This rearrangement joins TRBV5-1 to TRBJ2-4; a possible D gene is TRBD1 (5 bases). This CDR3 is built from 15 residues. Germline V gives CDR1 SGHRS, CDR2 YFSETQ. Trimming stripped 4 bases from V and 1 base from J, with 12 bases between. CDR3 protein: CASSLPSGAKNIQYF. The DNA for the CDR3 is TGCGCCAGCAGCCTCCCCTCAGGGGCCAAAAACATTCAGTACTTC.

The chain combines TRBV19 with TRBJ2-5; 10 bases line up with TRBD1. The J call is doubtful: the DNA matches TRBJ2-7 better. The CDR3 covers 15 residues. Germline values: CDR1 LNHDA, CDR2 SQIVND (reference sequence). The CDR3, as DNA: TGTGCCAGTAGTACCCAGGGACAGGGGTTTTACGAGCAGTACTTC. Its translation: CASSTQGQGFYEQYF.

The V and J genes are TRBV19 and TRBJ2-3; tentatively, D is TRBD2 (5 bases). The CDR3 is 13 amino acids. V lost 5 bases and J 3 bases, leaving 9 bases between the germline ends. In germline, CDR1 is LNHDA, CDR2 SQIVND (reference sequence). For the CDR3, the DNA is TGTGCCAGTAGTTCGGGGTTGACAGATACGCAGTATTTT. Protein: CASSSGLTDTQYF.

The V and J genes are TRBV4-1 and TRBJ2-3; 9 bases align to TRBD2. The CDR3 is 15 residues long. Germline CDR1 MGHRA, CDR2 YSYEKL. V dropped 3 bases and J dropped 7; count of bases not matched to a gene: 8. For the CDR3, the DNA is TGCGCCAGCAGCCACCCTAGCGGGGACGTTCATACGCAGTATTTT. Protein: CASSHPSGDVHTQYF.

This clone occurred a few times. V is TRBV27 and J is TRBJ2-7, with a weak D call TRBD2 (5 bases). The CDR3 length is 11 residues. V dropped 10 bases and J dropped 6 bases, with 13 bases sitting between them. The V gene's germline CDR1 is MNHEY and CDR2 SMNVEV (reference sequence). The CDR3 here is CATRLGAEQYF. The CDR3 DNA follows: TGTGCCACCCGGTTGGGAGCCGAGCAGTACTTC.

The V call is TRBV9, the J call TRBJ2-3; 10 nucleotides line up with TRBD2. The germline gives CDR1 SGDLS, CDR2 YYNGEE. V gave up 4 bases and J gave up 1 base; unmatched junction bases: 6. The CDR3 contains 16 residues. The CDR3 sequence: CASSPPSGGGTDTQYF. Written as DNA, the CDR3 is TGTGCCAGCAGCCCCCCCAGCGGGGGGGGCACAGATACGCAGTATTTT.

V gene TRBV11-1 combines with J gene TRBJ1-1, with D possibly being TRBD1 (6 bases). Germline V CDR1 and CDR2: SGHAT, FQDESV (reference sequence). V lost 5 bases to trimming and J lost 2 bases, with 18 bases between them. This CDR3 contains 16 residues. The DNA of the CDR3 is TGTGCCAGCAGCCAGTCGGACAGCTATTTCAACACTGAAGCTTTCTTT. Translating gives CASSQSDSYFNTEAFF.

This clone came up a few times. The rearrangement joins TRBV5-1 to TRBJ1-2; D gene uncertain. The V end was cut by 2 bases, the J end by 4 bases, with 9 bases between. Germline assignment: CDR1 SGHRS and CDR2 YFSETQ. This CDR3 is 13 amino acids long. CDR3 protein: CASSFGGSYGYTF. DNA for the CDR3: TGCGCCAGCAGCTTCGGAGGGTCCTATGGCTACACCTTC.

The rearrangement links TRBV7-2 to TRBJ2-6, with a tentative D call TRBD2 (6 bases). CDR1 is SGHTA and CDR2 is FQGNSA in the germline V gene. V was trimmed by 5 bases and J by 4 bases, leaving 15 bases between them. There are 16 residues in the CDR3. CDR3 DNA sequence: TGTGCCAGCAGCGCTCAAGGGAGGACCGGGGCCAACGTCCTGACTTTC. Translating it yields CASSAQGRTGANVLTF.